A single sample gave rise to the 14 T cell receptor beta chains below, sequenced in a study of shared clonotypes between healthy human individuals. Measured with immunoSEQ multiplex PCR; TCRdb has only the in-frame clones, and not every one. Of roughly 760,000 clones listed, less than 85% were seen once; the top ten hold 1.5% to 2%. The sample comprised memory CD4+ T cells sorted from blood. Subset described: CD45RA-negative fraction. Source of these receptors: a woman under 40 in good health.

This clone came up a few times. CDR3 sequence reads: CAWSGRWTNYGYTF. CDR3 in DNA: TGTGCCTGGAGTGGGCGTTGGACTAACTATGGCTACACCTTC. The chain joins TRBV30 to TRBJ1-2; no reliable D call. Deletions cut 1 base from V and 0 bases from J, with 9 bases between. This CDR3 spans 14 amino acids. Germline values: CDR1 GTSNPN, CDR2 SVGIG (reference sequence).

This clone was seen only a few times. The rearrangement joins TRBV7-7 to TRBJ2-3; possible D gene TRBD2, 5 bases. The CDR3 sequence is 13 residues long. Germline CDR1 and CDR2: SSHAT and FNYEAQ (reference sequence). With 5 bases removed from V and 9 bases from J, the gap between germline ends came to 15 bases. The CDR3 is CASSPHPGETQYF. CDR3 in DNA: TGTGCCAGCAGCCCCCACCCCGGGGAAACGCAGTATTTT.

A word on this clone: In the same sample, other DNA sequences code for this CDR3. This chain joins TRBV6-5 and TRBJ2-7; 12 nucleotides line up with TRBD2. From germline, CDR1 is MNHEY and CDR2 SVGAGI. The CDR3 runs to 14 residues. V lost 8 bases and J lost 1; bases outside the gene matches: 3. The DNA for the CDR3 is TGTGCCAGCTCTGGGACTAGCGGGTCCTACGAGCAGTACTTC. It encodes CASSGTSGSYEQYF.

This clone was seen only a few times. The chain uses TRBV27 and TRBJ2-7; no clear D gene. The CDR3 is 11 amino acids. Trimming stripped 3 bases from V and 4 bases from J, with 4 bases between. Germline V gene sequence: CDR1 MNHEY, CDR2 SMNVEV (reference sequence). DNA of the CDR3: TGTGCCAGCAGTTTTCGGTACGAGCAGTACTTC. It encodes CASSFRYEQYF.

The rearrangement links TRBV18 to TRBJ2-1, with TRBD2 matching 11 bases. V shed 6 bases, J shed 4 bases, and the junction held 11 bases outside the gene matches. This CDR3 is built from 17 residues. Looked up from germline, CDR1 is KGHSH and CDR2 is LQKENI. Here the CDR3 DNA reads TGTGCCAGCTCCCCTCCAGAGACTAGCGGGAAGTACAATGAGCAGTTCTTC. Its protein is CASSPPETSGKYNEQFF.

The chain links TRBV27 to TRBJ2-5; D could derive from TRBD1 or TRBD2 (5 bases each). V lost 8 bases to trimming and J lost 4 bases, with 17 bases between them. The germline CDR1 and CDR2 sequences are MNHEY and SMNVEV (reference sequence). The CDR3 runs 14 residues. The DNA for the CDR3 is TGTGCCAGCGGAATGGGACGTTTTTCAGAGACCCAGTACTTC. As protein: CASGMGRFSETQYF.

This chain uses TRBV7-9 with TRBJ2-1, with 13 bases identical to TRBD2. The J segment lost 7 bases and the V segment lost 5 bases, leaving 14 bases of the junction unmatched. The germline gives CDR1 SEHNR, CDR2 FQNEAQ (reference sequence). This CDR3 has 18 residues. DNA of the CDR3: TGTGCCAGCAGCCAATACATCCGGACTAGCGGGAGTTTTAATGAGCAGTTCTTC. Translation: CASSQYIRTSGSFNEQFF. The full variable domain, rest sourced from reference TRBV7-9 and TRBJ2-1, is DTGVSQNPRHKITKRGQNVTFRCDPISEHNRLYWYRQTLGQGPEFLTYFQNEAQLEKSRLLSDRFSAERPKGSFSTLEIQRTEQGDSAMYLCASSQYIRTSGSFNEQFFGPGTRLTVL.

CDR3 nucleotides: TGTGCCAGCAGCTTAGAGGGGGTTGGCACTGAAGCTTTCTTT. Protein sequence: CASSLEGVGTEAFF. The rearrangement links TRBV11-3 to TRBJ1-1, with a tentative D call TRBD1 (5 bases). CDR1 SGHNT and CDR2 YENEEA come from the germline V gene. The CDR3 is made up of 14 amino acids. Deletions cut 0 bases from V and 4 bases from J, with 9 bases between.

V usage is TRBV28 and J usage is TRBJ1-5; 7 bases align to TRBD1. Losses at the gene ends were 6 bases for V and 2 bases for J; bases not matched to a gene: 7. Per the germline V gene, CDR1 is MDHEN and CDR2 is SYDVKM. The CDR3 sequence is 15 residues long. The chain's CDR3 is CASRTTGWGNQPQHF. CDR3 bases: TGTGCCAGCAGGACGACAGGGTGGGGCAATCAGCCCCAGCATTTT.

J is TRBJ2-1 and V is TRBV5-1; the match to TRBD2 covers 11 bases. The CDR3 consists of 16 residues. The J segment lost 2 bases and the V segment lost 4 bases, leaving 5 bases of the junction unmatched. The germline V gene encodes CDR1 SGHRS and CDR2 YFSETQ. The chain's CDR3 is CASSRPGLAAYNEQFF. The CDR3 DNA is TGCGCCAGCAGCCGCCCGGGACTAGCGGCCTACAATGAGCAGTTCTTC.

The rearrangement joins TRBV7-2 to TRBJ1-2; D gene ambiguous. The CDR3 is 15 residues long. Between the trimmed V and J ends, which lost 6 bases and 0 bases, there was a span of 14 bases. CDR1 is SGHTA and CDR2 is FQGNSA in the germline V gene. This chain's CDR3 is CASREGWKTNYGYTF. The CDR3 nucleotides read TGTGCCAGCAGGGAAGGGTGGAAGACTAACTATGGCTACACCTTC.

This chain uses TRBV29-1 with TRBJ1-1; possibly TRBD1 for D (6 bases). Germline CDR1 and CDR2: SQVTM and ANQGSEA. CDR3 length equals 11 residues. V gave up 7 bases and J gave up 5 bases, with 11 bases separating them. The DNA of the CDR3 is TGCAGCGCCGGGGGCTGGACTGAAGCTTTCTTT. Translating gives CSAGGWTEAFF.

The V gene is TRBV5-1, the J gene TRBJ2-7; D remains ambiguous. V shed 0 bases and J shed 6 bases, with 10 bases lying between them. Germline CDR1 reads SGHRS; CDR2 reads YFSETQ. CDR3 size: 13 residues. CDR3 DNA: TGCGCCAGCAGCTTGGTGGGGTTGGGCGAGCAGTACTTC. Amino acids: CASSLVGLGEQYF.

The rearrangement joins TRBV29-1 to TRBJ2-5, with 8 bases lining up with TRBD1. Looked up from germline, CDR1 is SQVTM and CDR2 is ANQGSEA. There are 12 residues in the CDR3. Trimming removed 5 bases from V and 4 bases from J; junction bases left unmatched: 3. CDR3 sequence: CSVRQGAETQYF. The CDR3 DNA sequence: TGCAGCGTTCGGCAGGGGGCAGAGACCCAGTACTTC. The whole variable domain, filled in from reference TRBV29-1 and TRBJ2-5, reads SAVISQKPSRDICQRGTSLTIQCQVDSQVTMMFWYRQQPGQSLTLIATANQGSEATYESGFVIDKFPISRPNLTFSTLTVSNMSPEDSSIYLCSVRQGAETQYFGPGTRLLVL.